This T cell receptor beta chain is from a study of brain T cells in children with intractable seizures. Assay used: immunoSEQ multiplex PCR; TCRdb lists only in-frame clones, some missing. The sample contains around 80,000 clones, approximately 89% of which appear only once. Remarks on this clone: Its antigen is as yet unknown.

General study findings and limits: Viral specificity was inferred only from CDR3 similarity; HCMV serostatus was unknown.

The sequenced cases were selected for having the highest brain T cell transcript signatures. Before surgery, patients took at least one anti-epileptic drug. Trimming removed 3 bases from V and 4 bases from J, with 10 bases in between. Per germline, CDR1 MNHNS and CDR2 SASEGT. The CDR3 length is 13 residues. The sequencing used peripheral blood, collected at surgery. The receptor was derived from a girl aged 2 to 9 with Rasmussen encephalitis and intractable seizures. The gene calls are TRBV6-1 and TRBJ2-7; maybe TRBD1 (6 bases). CDR3 sequence reads: CASSDGQTYEQYF. The CDR3 DNA is TGTGCCAGCAGTGACGGACAGACGTACGAGCAGTACTTC.